This T cell receptor beta chain was obtained from a study of beta chain features in type 1 diabetes. Expressed TCRB transcripts were sequenced after all isolated RNA was converted to cDNA. Only in-frame clones appear in the TCRdb table, and some are missing; sequencing was by immunoSEQ multiplex PCR. Of 200,000 to 300,000 clones in the sample, about 14% were seen once. V was pared by 0 bases and J by 5 bases, with 11 bases between. The CDR3 is made up of 15 amino acids. Germline-derived CDR1 and CDR2 are SGHTS and YDEGEE. The receptor's source is a woman in her thirties or forties in good health. The chain has TRBV5-8 and TRBJ1-4, with D uncertain. The material sequenced was naive CD4+ T cells from blood. The CDR3: CASSLVGRENEKLFF. For the CDR3, the DNA is TGTGCCAGCAGCTTGGTGGGCCGGGAGAATGAAAAACTGTTTTTT. The variable domain in full, with the rest retrieved from reference TRBV5-8 and TRBJ1-4, is EAGVTQSPTHLIKTRGQQATLRCSPISGHTSVYWYQQALGLGLQFLLWYDEGEERNRGNFPPRFSGRQFPNYSSELNVNALELEDSALYLCASSLVGRENEKLFFGSGTQLSVL.